The 20 T cell receptor beta chains below all came from one sample that was sequenced in a study of shared clonotypes between healthy human individuals. Generated by immunoSEQ multiplex PCR, the TCRdb table keeps only in-frame clones and is missing some. This sample has over a million clones, with about 84% found just once. The sequencing input was memory CD4+ T cells from PBMCs. Subset denoted: CD45RA-negative fraction. These receptors originate from a man between 18 and 35 years old in good health. Some clones in this sample may be carry-over from other donors' samples.

CDR3 amino acids: CASSFLSSGSDNQPQHF. For the CDR3, the DNA is TGTGCCAGCAGTTTTTTAAGCTCCGGGAGCGACAATCAGCCCCAGCATTTT. This rearrangement joins TRBV28 to TRBJ1-5; no firm D call. V was cut by 3 bases and J by 3 bases, with 18 bases left in between. This CDR3 comprises 17 residues. The V gene's germline CDR1 is MDHEN and CDR2 SYDVKM.

This clone was picked up a small number of times. This chain connects TRBV7-8 to TRBJ1-5; D remains unclear. CDR1 is SGHVS, CDR2 FQNEAQ, per germline. The CDR3 is 16 amino acids. Trimming removed 4 bases at V and 3 bases at J, with 16 bases between. As DNA, the CDR3 is TGTGCCAGCAGCTCCTACCCCCGGGTTCCCAATCAGCCCCAGCATTTT. Amino acid sequence: CASSSYPRVPNQPQHF.

This rearrangement joins TRBV28 to TRBJ2-7; 9 positions match TRBD1. The CDR3 contains 15 residues. V lost 3 bases and J lost 4; bases outside the gene matches: 7. CDR1 MDHEN and CDR2 SYDVKM come from the germline V gene. CDR3 sequence: CASSFRQGGPYEQYF. The DNA of the CDR3 is TGTGCCAGCAGTTTTAGACAGGGGGGCCCTTACGAGCAGTACTTC.

The V gene is TRBV30, the J gene TRBJ1-1; D gene ambiguous. Germline V gene lookup returns CDR1 GTSNPN and CDR2 SVGIG (reference sequence). With 0 bases removed from V and 4 bases from J, the gap between germline ends came to 12 bases. The length of the CDR3 is 14 residues. The CDR3 nucleotides are TGTGCCTGGAGTGTAAGGGTCGTGGGCACTGAAGCTTTCTTT. Translation gives CAWSVRVVGTEAFF.

The chain combines TRBV6-1 with TRBJ1-1; D uncertain. Germline assignment: CDR1 MNHNS and CDR2 SASEGT. This CDR3 spans 13 amino acids. Trimming left V 8 bases short and J 1 base short, with 11 bases between. The CDR3: CASGPDPNTEAFF. The CDR3 DNA reads as TGTGCCAGCGGACCCGACCCGAACACTGAAGCTTTCTTT.

This clone has a count of ten or more. The J gene is TRBJ2-7, the V gene TRBV28; TRBD2 agrees at 7 bases. The germline V gene has CDR1 MDHEN and CDR2 SYDVKM. The CDR3 covers 14 residues. The junction had 6 bases not matched to a gene; V was cut back by 5 bases and J by 2 bases. The chain's CDR3 is CASSRAGKTYEQYF. As DNA, the CDR3 is TGTGCCAGCAGTAGAGCGGGGAAGACCTACGAGCAGTACTTC.

V and J are TRBV2 and TRBJ2-5; 7 nucleotides line up with TRBD1. This CDR3 spans 14 amino acids. CDR1 and CDR2 (germline): SNHLY, FYNNEI. V shed 8 bases and J 0 bases; nucleotides not matched to a gene: 6. CDR3 sequence: CASGGQANQETQYF. The CDR3 DNA sequence: TGTGCCAGCGGAGGACAGGCAAACCAAGAGACCCAGTACTTC. The whole variable domain, filled in from reference TRBV2 and TRBJ2-5, reads EPEVTQTPSHQVTQMGQEVILRCVPISNHLYFYWYRQILGQKVEFLVSFYNNEISEKSEIFDDQFSVERPDGSNFTLKIRSTKLEDSAMYFCASGGQANQETQYFGPGTRLLVL.

The rearrangement uses TRBV18 and TRBJ2-3; 8 nucleotides agree with TRBD1. V lost 4 bases to trimming and J lost 6 bases; unmatched junction nucleotides: 9. The germline V gene encodes CDR1 KGHSH and CDR2 LQKENI. This CDR3 comprises 15 residues. CDR3 coding DNA: TGTGCCAGCTCACAAGACAGGGGCGGAGGGGATACGCAGTATTTT. This translates into CASSQDRGGGDTQYF.

The chain is built from TRBV4-2 and TRBJ2-2, with TRBD2 matching over 7 bases. CDR1 is LGHNA and CDR2 is YNFKEQ in the germline V gene. The CDR3 runs to 16 residues. V shed 4 bases and J 4 bases; nucleotides not matched to a gene: 9. CDR3 nucleotides: TGTGCCAGCAGCCCGTGGGGAGGGCGGGGCACCGGGGAGCTGTTTTTT. This encodes CASSPWGGRGTGELFF.

This clone was counted between two and nine times. The V call is TRBV28, the J call TRBJ2-2, with 8 positions matching TRBD1. There are 16 residues in the CDR3. CDR1 and CDR2 from the germline V gene are MDHEN and SYDVKM. The ends lost 8 bases at V and 1 base at J; junction bases unmatched: 9. The DNA for the CDR3 is TGTGCCAGCGGGTACGGGACAGGTCTGAACACCGGGGAGCTGTTTTTT. Translating it yields CASGYGTGLNTGELFF. The complete variable domain, with remaining parts taken from reference TRBV28 and TRBJ2-2, reads DVKVTQSSRYLVKRTGEKVFLECVQDMDHENMFWYRQDPGLGLRLIYFSYDVKMKEKGDIPEGYSVSREKKERFSLILESASTNQTSMYLCASGYGTGLNTGELFFGEGSRLTVL.

The V call is TRBV7-9, the J call TRBJ2-5; 10 nucleotides line up with TRBD1. Per the germline V gene, CDR1 is SEHNR and CDR2 is FQNEAQ (reference sequence). V trimming: 3 bases; J trimming: 3 bases; junction bases outside the gene matches: 7. The CDR3 length is 16 residues. The CDR3 protein is CASSFLPGQGEETQYF. The CDR3 coding sequence is TGTGCCAGCAGCTTCCTACCAGGACAGGGGGAAGAGACCCAGTACTTC.

A remark on this clone: Other DNA sequences in the sample encode the same CDR3. This sequence joins TRBV28 and TRBJ2-7, with D uncertain. Trimming removed 5 bases at V and 4 bases at J, with 6 bases between. CDR3 size: 11 residues. The germline V gene has CDR1 MDHEN and CDR2 SYDVKM. The CDR3 loop is CASSRGYEQYF. CDR3 bases: TGTGCCAGCAGTAGAGGATACGAGCAGTACTTC.

As DNA, the CDR3 is TGTGCCAGCTCACTCCTTGCGAGCTATGGCTACACCTTC. Protein product: CASSLLASYGYTF. V usage is TRBV18 and J usage is TRBJ1-2; D is undetermined. This CDR3 has 13 residues. Trimming took 4 bases from V and 4 from J, leaving 10 bases between them. Germline CDR1 KGHSH, CDR2 LQKENI.

This chain joins TRBV11-3 and TRBJ2-7; D might be TRBD1 (6 bases). The CDR3 has 14 amino acids. Trimming took 3 bases from V and 0 from J, leaving 9 bases between them. Germline CDR1 and CDR2: SGHNT and YENEEA. The CDR3 DNA reads TGTGCCAGCAGCTTGGGGGCTAGCTCCTACGAGCAGTACTTC. It specifies CASSLGASSYEQYF.

The gene calls are TRBV7-9 and TRBJ2-5, with D possibly called TRBD1 or TRBD2 (5 bases each). The V gene lost 5 bases and the J gene lost 4 bases, with 20 bases spanning the gap. The germline CDR1 and CDR2 sequences are SEHNR and FQNEAQ (reference sequence). This CDR3 is 16 amino acids long. The CDR3 sequence: CASSEGTLGDVETQYF. The CDR3, as DNA: TGTGCCAGCAGCGAGGGAACGTTGGGGGATGTAGAGACCCAGTACTTC.

The V gene is TRBV27, the J gene TRBJ2-3, with D perhaps matching TRBD1 (7 bases). The CDR3 has 17 amino acids. V was shortened by 5 bases and J by 0 bases, with 18 bases between the two germline ends. In germline, CDR1 is MNHEY, CDR2 SMNVEV (reference sequence). The CDR3 nucleotides read TGTGCCAGCAGTCGGTGGGTGACAGGGACTAGCACAGATACGCAGTATTTT. Translation: CASSRWVTGTSTDTQYF.

The chain has TRBV6-1 and TRBJ1-4; D unclear. The CDR3 spans 12 residues. The germline CDR1 and CDR2 sequences are MNHNS and SASEGT. Trimming removed 9 bases from V and 1 base from J, with 6 bases in between. The CDR3 nucleotides read TGTGCCAGTCTAGAAACTAATGAAAAACTGTTTTTT. Amino acid sequence: CASLETNEKLFF.

The J gene is TRBJ2-7, the V gene TRBV5-4; TRBD2 is a possible D gene (6 bases). Germline V gives CDR1 SGHNT, CDR2 YYREEE (reference sequence). The germline V and J ends were trimmed by 4 bases and 0 bases, with 11 bases remaining between them. The CDR3 spans 14 residues. DNA for the CDR3: TGTGCCAGCAGCCCCGGCGGGAACTCCTACGAGCAGTACTTC. Translated, it gives CASSPGGNSYEQYF.

This clone was counted between two and nine times. The CDR3 DNA is TGTGCCAGCACAAGACCGGGACAGGGGGCGCCTCAGCCCCAGCATTTT. Protein product: CASTRPGQGAPQPQHF. The V call is TRBV28, the J call TRBJ1-5, with TRBD1 matching 12 bases. Trimming at V came to 7 bases and at J to 6 bases, leaving 10 bases not matched to a gene. Germline V gene sequence: CDR1 MDHEN, CDR2 SYDVKM. The CDR3 totals 16 residues.

Note on this clone: Other DNA variants within this sample encode the same CDR3. The chain recombines TRBV12-5 with TRBJ2-6; D not certain. From germline, CDR1 is LGHNT and CDR2 FRNRAP. The CDR3 length is 13 residues. Trimming left V 7 bases short and J 0 bases short, with 4 bases between. CDR3 nucleotide sequence: TGTGCTAGTGCCCTCTCTGGGGCCAACGTCCTGACTTTC. It is translated as CASALSGANVLTF. Full variable domain (missing parts from reference TRBV12-5 and TRBJ2-6): DARVTQTPRHKVTEMGQEVTMRCQPILGHNTVFWYRQTMMQGLELLAYFRNRAPLDDSGMPKDRFSAEMPDATLATLKIQPSEPRDSAVYFCASALSGANVLTFGAGSRLTVL.